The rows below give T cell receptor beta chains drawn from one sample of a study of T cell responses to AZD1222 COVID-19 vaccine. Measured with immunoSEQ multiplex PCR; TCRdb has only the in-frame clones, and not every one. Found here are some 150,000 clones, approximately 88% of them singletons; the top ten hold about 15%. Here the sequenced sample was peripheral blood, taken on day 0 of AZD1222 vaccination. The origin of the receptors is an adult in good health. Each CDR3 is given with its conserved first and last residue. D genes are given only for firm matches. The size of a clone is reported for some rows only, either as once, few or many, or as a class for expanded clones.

CDR3 protein: CASSLGRGGTGPNSPLHF; CDR3 DNA: TGTGCCAGCAGTTTGGGGCGGGGGGGCACAGGCCCTAATTCACCCCTCCACTTT; J gene: TRBJ1-6; V gene: TRBV28; D gene: .; clone size: .
CDR3 protein: CASSLAPDNYGYTF; CDR3 DNA: TGTGCCAGCAGCTTAGCTCCTGACAACTATGGCTACACCTTC; J gene: TRBJ1-2; V gene: TRBV7-3; D gene: .; clone size: .
CDR3 protein: CASSRTAGANEQFF; CDR3 DNA: TGCGCCAGCAGCCGTACTGCGGGGGCTAATGAGCAGTTCTTC; J gene: TRBJ2-1; V gene: TRBV4-3; D gene: .; clone size: .
CDR3 protein: CASSRGGSNEKLFF; CDR3 DNA: TGTGCCAGCAGTCGAGGGGGTTCCAATGAAAAACTGTTTTTT; J gene: TRBJ1-4; V gene: TRBV28; D gene: .; clone size: .
CDR3 protein: CASSQKRDSSYNEQFF; CDR3 DNA: TGTGCCAGCAGCCAGAAACGGGATAGCTCCTACAATGAGCAGTTCTTC; J gene: TRBJ2-1; V gene: TRBV4-2; D gene: .; clone size: .
CDR3 protein: CASSADGPYGYTF; CDR3 DNA: TGTGCCAGCAGCGCGGACGGACCCTATGGCTACACCTTC; J gene: TRBJ1-2; V gene: TRBV9; D gene: .; clone size: .
CDR3 protein: CADLGPTYF; CDR3 DNA: TGTGCTGACCTTGGACCCACATATTTT; J gene: TRBJ2-3; V gene: TRBV19; D gene: .; clone size: few
CDR3 protein: CASSMTSGGYYEQYF; CDR3 DNA: TGTGCCAGCAGCATGACTAGCGGGGGATACTACGAGCAGTACTTC; J gene: TRBJ2-7; V gene: TRBV7-3; D gene: TRBD2; clone size: .
CDR3 protein: CASSQSPARVPEAFF; CDR3 DNA: TGCGCCAGCAGCCAATCCCCGGCCAGGGTCCCTGAAGCTTTCTTT; J gene: TRBJ1-1; V gene: TRBV4-1; D gene: .; clone size: .
CDR3 protein: CASSPGWGRGYSPLHF; CDR3 DNA: TGTGCCAGCAGCCCCGGATGGGGGCGGGGGTATTCACCCCTCCACTTT; J gene: TRBJ1-6; V gene: TRBV28; D gene: .; clone size: .
CDR3 protein: CASSLLRGAAEAFF; CDR3 DNA: TGTGCCAGCAGCCTTCTCAGGGGAGCCGCTGAAGCTTTCTTT; J gene: TRBJ1-1; V gene: TRBV3-1/TRBV3-2; D gene: .; clone size: .
CDR3 protein: CASSIRGLGTEAFF; CDR3 DNA: TGTGCCAGTAGTATAAGAGGTCTTGGCACTGAAGCTTTCTTT; J gene: TRBJ1-1; V gene: TRBV19; D gene: .; clone size: .
CDR3 protein: CSVEEGVNTQYF; CDR3 DNA: TGCAGCGTTGAAGAGGGGGTTAATACGCAGTATTTT; J gene: TRBJ2-3; V gene: TRBV29-1; D gene: .; clone size: once
CDR3 protein: CASSIQGKSQETQYF; CDR3 DNA: TGCGCCAGCAGCATACAGGGGAAGAGCCAAGAGACCCAGTACTTC; J gene: TRBJ2-5; V gene: TRBV5-1; D gene: TRBD1; clone size: .
CDR3 protein: CASRPRLASTDTQYF; CDR3 DNA: TGTGCCAGCAGACCCCGACTAGCTAGCACAGATACGCAGTATTTT; J gene: TRBJ2-3; V gene: TRBV7-2; D gene: TRBD2; clone size: .
CDR3 protein: CASSRGPDTQYF; CDR3 DNA: TGTGCCAGCAGCCGGGGCCCAGATACGCAGTATTTT; J gene: TRBJ2-3; V gene: TRBV6-2/TRBV6-3; D gene: .; clone size: once
CDR3 protein: CASSYSGRRANTEAFF; CDR3 DNA: TGTGCCAGCAGTTACTCGGGGAGGAGGGCGAACACTGAAGCTTTCTTT; J gene: TRBJ1-1; V gene: TRBV6-5; D gene: .; clone size: .
CDR3 protein: CASSPRPRTGVGETQYF; CDR3 DNA: TGTGCCAGCAGCCCAAGACCGAGGACAGGCGTCGGAGAGACCCAGTACTTC; J gene: TRBJ2-5; V gene: TRBV5-5; D gene: TRBD1; clone size: .
CDR3 protein: CASSPTYAYNEQFF; CDR3 DNA: TGTGCCAGCAGCCCAACTTATGCCTACAATGAGCAGTTCTTC; J gene: TRBJ2-1; V gene: TRBV11-3; D gene: .; clone size: few
CDR3 protein: CASRDRAEGYTF; CDR3 DNA: TGTGCCAGCAGAGACAGGGCTGAGGGCTACACCTTC; J gene: TRBJ1-2; V gene: TRBV25-1; D gene: TRBD1; clone size: .